In this sample, the clone carrying this T cell receptor (beta chain) turned up once. With 10 bases removed from V and 3 bases from J, the gap between germline ends came to 21 bases. In germline, CDR1 is MDHEN, CDR2 SYDVKM. The CDR3 is made up of 16 amino acids. This record belongs to a study of T cell changes during pregnancy in multiple sclerosis. The protocol was immunoSEQ multiplex PCR, while the TCRdb copy is restricted to in-frame clones and leaves out a portion. The sample consists of about 44,000 clones, around 90% of them appearing once. The material was CD4+ T cells from peripheral blood mononuclear cells, obtained in the first trimester of pregnancy. The receptor's source is a female donor with multiple sclerosis, enrolled in a pregnancy study. The chain links TRBV28 to TRBJ2-2, with D possibly TRBD1 on 6 matching bases. The CDR3 is CAILRTDRGDTGELFF. CDR3 in DNA: TGTGCCATCTTGCGGACAGACCGGGGCGACACCGGGGAGCTGTTTTTT.